The 24 T cell receptor beta chains in this list originate from one sample, sequenced in a study of blood T cell repertoires in COVID-19. TCRdb's copy holds only in-frame clones and misses some; the assay was immunoSEQ multiplex PCR. The sample carries more than 150,000 clones, about nine tenths recorded once. Input material: PBMCs or T cells enriched from blood (not recorded which). The origin of the receptors is a woman aged 25 to 39 who had recovered from COVID-19.

V gene TRBV27 combines with J gene TRBJ1-2; tentatively, D is TRBD1 (6 bases). The V gene lost 6 bases and the J gene lost 4 bases, with 12 bases spanning the gap. The CDR3 is 13 residues long. Germline CDR1 MNHEY, CDR2 SMNVEV (reference sequence). This CDR3 is CASRQTGSYGYTF. The CDR3 nucleotides read TGTGCCAGCAGGCAGACAGGATCCTATGGCTACACCTTC.

The gene calls are TRBV19 and TRBJ1-3; unclear D gene. CDR1 is LNHDA and CDR2 is SQIVND in the germline V gene (reference sequence). The CDR3 spans 17 residues. V lost 3 bases and J 4 bases, leaving 19 bases between the germline ends. Here the CDR3 DNA reads TGTGCCAGTAGTATTTCGGCGCAGCGCATAGGAGGAAACACCATATATTTT. Amino acid sequence: CASSISAQRIGGNTIYF.

The chain joins TRBV7-9 to TRBJ2-2, with 10 bases fitting TRBD1. Germline V gene lookup returns CDR1 SEHNR and CDR2 FQNEAQ (reference sequence). This CDR3 contains 15 residues. V dropped 5 bases and J dropped 7; count of bases not matched to a gene: 7. CDR3 in amino acids: CASSPGQGVVGELFF. CDR3 coding DNA: TGTGCCAGCAGCCCCGGACAGGGGGTGGTCGGGGAGCTGTTTTTT.

A few counts support this clone. The chain carries TRBV9 and TRBJ1-2; D is ambiguous. Trimming took off 4 bases at V and 0 bases at J, with 7 bases between the two ends. The CDR3 runs 13 residues. Germline V gene sequence: CDR1 SGDLS, CDR2 YYNGEE. CDR3 sequence: CASSLTANYGYTF. In DNA form, the CDR3 reads TGTGCCAGCAGCCTTACAGCTAACTATGGCTACACCTTC.

The chain has TRBV7-8 and TRBJ1-1; the match to TRBD1 covers 12 bases. CDR1 is SGHVS and CDR2 is FQNEAQ in the germline V gene. The CDR3 totals 17 residues. Trimming cost V 3 bases and J 6 bases; bases outside gene matches: 11. CDR3 DNA sequence: TGTGCCAGCAGCTTCGTAAGGGACAGGGGGCTCGTGGCTGAAGCTTTCTTT. As protein: CASSFVRDRGLVAEAFF.

The chain joins TRBV11-2 to TRBJ2-7; 10 nucleotides align to TRBD1. Trimming at V came to 8 bases and at J to 2 bases, leaving 18 bases not matched to a gene. Germline assignment: CDR1 SGHAT and CDR2 FQNNGV. The CDR3 is 18 amino acids. The DNA for the CDR3 is TGTGCCAGCGCAAGCCCGACAAGAAGCGGGACAGGGGCCTACGAGCAGTACTTC. It codes for CASASPTRSGTGAYEQYF.

The rearrangement uses TRBV4-2 and TRBJ1-2; TRBD1 agrees at 10 bases. This CDR3 is 16 amino acids long. Germline-derived CDR1 and CDR2 are LGHNA and YNFKEQ. Trimming at V came to 3 bases and at J to 4 bases, leaving 8 bases not matched to a gene. CDR3 nucleotides: TGTGCCAGCAGCCAGCTAAGACAGGGGGCCTCCTATGGCTACACCTTC. Translation: CASSQLRQGASYGYTF.

In this sample, this clone turned up a few times. V usage is TRBV10-3 and J usage is TRBJ2-1, with 7 bases matching TRBD2. The trim removed 2 bases at V and 4 bases at J, leaving 8 bases unmatched. Germline CDR1 is ENHRY and CDR2 is SYGVKD. The length of the CDR3 is 16 residues. CDR3 amino acids: CAISEGGGGSYNEQFF. In DNA form, the CDR3 reads TGTGCCATCAGTGAGGGCGGCGGGGGATCTTACAATGAGCAGTTCTTC.

V usage is TRBV7-9 and J usage is TRBJ1-2, with TRBD1 identical over 7 bases. The CDR3 extends over 12 amino acids. V lost 5 bases, J lost 4 bases, and 1 base stayed unmatched. Germline CDR1 is SEHNR and CDR2 is FQNEAQ (reference sequence). The CDR3 coding sequence is TGTGCCAGCAGCGACAGGGTCTATGGCTACACCTTC. The encoded protein is CASSDRVYGYTF. Filled out from reference TRBV7-9 and TRBJ1-2, the complete variable domain reads DTGVSQNPRHKITKRGQNVTFRCDPISEHNRLYWYRQTLGQGPEFLTYFQNEAQLEKSRLLSDRFSAERPKGSFSTLEIQRTEQGDSAMYLCASSDRVYGYTFGSGTRLTVV.

V is TRBV19 and J is TRBJ1-4; D is perhaps TRBD1 (5 bases). Between the trimmed V and J ends, which lost 2 bases and 2 bases, there was a span of 9 bases. The CDR3 runs 15 residues. The germline V gene has CDR1 LNHDA and CDR2 SQIVND (reference sequence). This CDR3 reads CASSIIRATNEKLFF. The CDR3 region has the DNA TGTGCCAGTAGTATAATCAGGGCCACTAATGAAAAACTGTTTTTT.

This chain uses TRBV10-1 with TRBJ1-2; 7 nucleotides line up with TRBD1. Losses at the gene ends were 7 bases for V and 6 bases for J; bases not matched to a gene: 14. The V gene's germline CDR1 is WNHNN and CDR2 SYGVQD (reference sequence). The CDR3 extends over 15 amino acids. In DNA form, the CDR3 reads TGCGCCAGCACTGCTCATCAGGGGGACGGCGATGGCTACACCTTC. The encoded protein is CASTAHQGDGDGYTF.

CDR3 sequence (DNA): TGTGCCAGCAGTATTTTCCGGGACAGGGGGCTTCGGGGCAATCAGCCCCAGCATTTT. This translates into CASSIFRDRGLRGNQPQHF. V is TRBV28 and J is TRBJ1-5, with 12 bases aligning to TRBD1. CDR3 length: 19 residues. After removal of 5 bases from V and 2 bases from J, the junction contained 13 bases not matched to a gene. Germline V gives CDR1 MDHEN, CDR2 SYDVKM.

CDR3 coding DNA: TGTGCCAGCAGCTTAATAGATAATGAGCAGTTCTTC. Its protein product is CASSLIDNEQFF. The chain joins TRBV5-6 to TRBJ2-1; D is unclear. Trimming took off 2 bases at V and 7 bases at J, with 7 bases between the two ends. CDR3 size: 12 residues. Germline-derived CDR1 and CDR2 are SGHDT and YYEEEE.

This sequence joins TRBV4-2 and TRBJ2-2; D is possibly TRBD2 (5 bases). The CDR3 extends over 16 amino acids. Germline lookup yields CDR1 LGHNA and CDR2 YNFKEQ. Trimming stripped 4 bases from V and 3 bases from J, with 15 bases between. CDR3 region: CASSLTGGQDTGELFF. Here the CDR3 DNA reads TGTGCCAGCAGCCTGACGGGCGGGCAGGACACCGGGGAGCTGTTTTTT.

The V gene is TRBV11-3, the J gene TRBJ1-6; tentatively, D is TRBD1 (5 bases). Germline-derived CDR1 and CDR2 are SGHNT and YENEEA. V was shortened by 2 bases and J by 5 bases, with 7 bases between the two germline ends. This CDR3 has 14 residues. CDR3 in DNA: TGTGCCAGCAGCTTATCAGGGAATAATTCACCCCTCCACTTT. The encoded protein is CASSLSGNNSPLHF.

J is TRBJ2-1 and V is TRBV10-3; 11 nucleotides agree with TRBD2. The CDR3 is 15 residues long. J was trimmed by 4 bases and V by 5 bases; bases with no gene match: 4. In germline, CDR1 is ENHRY, CDR2 SYGVKD. CDR3 in DNA: TGTGCCATCAGTACTCTAGCGGGAGGATACAATGAGCAGTTCTTC. Its translation is CAISTLAGGYNEQFF.

V and J are TRBV19 and TRBJ2-3; tentative D call: TRBD1 (7 bases). CDR1 is LNHDA, CDR2 SQIVND, per germline (reference sequence). Between the trimmed V and J ends, which lost 4 bases and 6 bases, there was a span of 20 bases. The CDR3 runs 16 residues. The CDR3 reads CASSTEFTQGRDTQYF. As DNA, the CDR3 is TGTGCCAGTAGTACCGAATTCACACAGGGGAGGGATACGCAGTATTTT.

The chain couples TRBV4-2 to TRBJ1-1; perhaps TRBD1 as D (6 bases). The V end lost 4 bases, the J end lost 4 bases, and 10 bases lay between the germline ends. The germline V gene encodes CDR1 LGHNA and CDR2 YNFKEQ. The CDR3 totals 13 residues. Here the CDR3 reads CASSLGQSTEAFF. The CDR3, as DNA: TGTGCCAGCAGCCTCGGACAGAGCACTGAAGCTTTCTTT.

The chain joins TRBV19 to TRBJ1-3; D remains unclear. V was pared by 6 bases and J by 3 bases, with 9 bases between. The CDR3 is 13 residues long. Germline V gives CDR1 LNHDA, CDR2 SQIVND (reference sequence). The CDR3 DNA reads as TGTGCCAGTAGCCCAACAGTTGGAAACACCATATATTTT. Its translation: CASSPTVGNTIYF.

The V call is TRBV25-1, the J call TRBJ1-4; D is possibly TRBD1 (5 bases). V lost 5 bases and J 4 bases, leaving 14 bases between the germline ends. Germline V gene sequence: CDR1 MGHDK, CDR2 SYGVNS. CDR3 size: 15 residues. CDR3 residues: CASSPPWGNNEKLFF. The DNA for the CDR3 is TGTGCCAGCAGTCCCCCCTGGGGCAATAATGAAAAACTGTTTTTT.

This clone was seen more than once but under ten times. This chain connects TRBV7-6 to TRBJ1-1; perhaps TRBD1 as D (6 bases). CDR3 size: 14 residues. Trimming left V 5 bases short and J 2 bases short, with 12 bases between. The germline gives CDR1 SGHVS, CDR2 FNYEAQ. CDR3 coding DNA: TGTGCCAGCAGCAAACAGGGTAGTAACACTGAAGCTTTCTTT. It codes for CASSKQGSNTEAFF.

The rearrangement uses TRBV5-6 and TRBJ2-2; a possible D gene is TRBD2 (5 bases). In germline, CDR1 is SGHDT, CDR2 YYEEEE. The CDR3 length is 14 residues. V lost 0 bases and J 4 bases, leaving 7 bases between the germline ends. CDR3 region: CASSLAGFTGELFF. CDR3 bases: TGTGCCAGCAGCTTGGCGGGGTTCACCGGGGAGCTGTTTTTT.

This chain links TRBV7-2 with TRBJ1-2; TRBD1 matches 7 bases. There are 15 residues in the CDR3. The germline V gene has CDR1 SGHTA and CDR2 FQGNSA. Trimming took 5 bases from V and 3 from J; bases not matched to a gene: 9. The CDR3 bases are TGTGCCAGCAGCCCACAGGGGCTCCCCTACTATGGCTACACCTTC. Translating gives CASSPQGLPYYGYTF.

V is TRBV3-1 (or the pseudogene TRBV3-2) and J is TRBJ2-6; a weak D match, TRBD2 (6 bases). The CDR3 runs to 17 residues. Germline V CDR1 and CDR2: LGHDT, YNNKEL (reference sequence). V was trimmed by 1 base and J by 0 bases, leaving 10 bases between them. This chain's CDR3 is CASSQVAGNSGANVLTF. The CDR3 nucleotides read TGTGCCAGCAGCCAAGTGGCGGGAAACTCTGGGGCCAACGTCCTGACTTTC.